This TCR delta chain came from a study of gamma delta lymphoproliferative disorders and STAT genes (dated by TCRdb to 2016 to 2019). Turning to the overall study: The LymphoTrack Dx TCRG Assay was used to prepare gamma-chain libraries from at least 50 ng of genomic DNA. To confirm results, a couple of gamma-chain samples and all delta-chain samples were sequenced twice. Within a larger immunophenotypic and STAT-mutation study, TCR gamma and delta CDR3 repertoires were profiled by deep sequencing in Tgammadelta lymphoproliferative disease patients and healthy controls. Because no corresponding Invivoscribe delta assay was available, delta-chain libraries were prepared according to the EuroClonality-NGS working group standard operating procedure.

For TCR sequencing, genomic DNA was taken from peripheral blood mononuclear cells isolated from both patients and controls. Controls were around 23 healthy adult blood donors, with a median age of about 70 years and some 12 males and around eleven females, matched to patients for age and sex. Overall results and qualifications from the work: When whole repertoires were clustered, patient gamma repertoires were grouped separately from healthy controls, whereas no separation between groups was observed for delta repertoires. The authors noted that NGS specificity may be reduced at low frequencies, so the public or private nature of leukemic clones needs confirmation. Nearly all major patient gamma and delta clonotypes were public, shared with at least one healthy donor; only a couple of gamma clonotypes were private to disease. T cells in controls likely covered a range of maturation stages, whereas leukemic cells were skewed toward terminal effectors, which could potentially limit comparisons between patients and controls.

Both library methods used multiplex PCR with primers targeting conserved V and J regions of the TCR genes. Amplicons were purified, pooled and sequenced on an Illumina MiSeq platform. In the paper's pipeline: V(D)J alignment, clonotype assembly and translation were handled by MiXCR, while functionality assessment and CDR3 repertoire analyses were done with VDJtools. The IMGT definition of CDR3 was applied, and only productive sequences using functional genes were analyzed, with ORF genes and pseudogenes left out. A custom Python script searched for identical amino acid CDR3s of major clonotypes (frequency >=5%) across all patients and controls. A one-sided non-parametric Wilcoxon test was used to compare clonotype frequencies between patients and controls. Via CATT, TCRdb reprocessed the public reads, and rows with identical DNA were then joined. TCRdb assigned the V and J calls; the authors' analysis was not used. This sample gives fewer than 1,500 delta-chain clones in total; 1.5% to 2.5% of them show up just once. In total, the top ten clones hold 58% of the sample.

This clone was seen a handful of times. The clone's antigen remains unknown. The protein TCRdb gives is from a much larger clone and does not agree with this DNA's translation at residue 7, likely a read error; the protein shown here comes from the DNA. According to the germline V gene, CDR1 reads GEAIGNYY and CDR2 reads EKD. V was cut back by 0 bases and J by 3 bases, leaving a gap of 16 bases between them. Its CDR3 holds 16 amino acids, cysteine through phenylalanine. The sequence is cut down to CDR3 DNA, 48 bases in frame from base 1. The rearrangement combines TRDV2 with TRDJ1; the D segment cannot be called with confidence. This receptor was identified in a human donor in good health. The sequenced sample was blood. The CDR3 reads CACDTLEDRWADKLIF. The sequenced DNA: TGTGCCTGTGACACCTTGGAGGATCGGTGGGCCGATAAACTCATCTTT.